These 25 T cell receptor beta chains came from one sample sequenced in a study of T cells expressing NK-cell markers. TCRdb derives one entry per CDR3 protein from the 5' RACE reads, leaving out DNA. Reported are more than 90,000 distinct CDR3 sequences; the ten largest clones contain less than 20%. Sample: blood T cells: a sorted CD56 or NKG2C T cell subset, CD4+ or CD8+ T cells, or bulk PBMC T cells (not recorded which). Every receptor here comes from a woman aged 18 to 75 in good health.

The chain links TRBV12-3 or TRBV12-4 to TRBJ1-6. This CDR3 is built from 14 residues. The CDR3: CASSLWGGRSPLHF.

The chain links TRBV2 to TRBJ2-5. This CDR3 has 11 residues. CDR1 is SNHLY, CDR2 FYNNEI, per germline. The CDR3: CASSELETQYF.

The rearrangement uses TRBV30 and TRBJ2-1. CDR1 and CDR2 (germline): GTSNPN, SVGIG (reference sequence). This CDR3 spans 13 amino acids. The CDR3 here is CAWCYGPYNEQFF.

The genes are TRBV29-1 and TRBJ2-1; TCRdb picks TRBD2, but there is no DNA to check that call. The germline CDR1 and CDR2 sequences are SQVTM and ANQGSEA. The CDR3 is 15 residues long. This CDR3 reads CSVEDEAGTYNEQFF.

This rearrangement joins TRBV29-1 to TRBJ2-5. The CDR3 is 12 residues long. The germline V gene has CDR1 SQVTM and CDR2 ANQGSEA. The CDR3 is CSVAGYQETQYF.

The chain uses TRBV11-2 and TRBJ2-2; TCRdb picks TRBD2, but there is no DNA to check that call. CDR1 is SGHAT and CDR2 is FQNNGV in the germline V gene. The CDR3 covers 17 residues. The CDR3 is CASSSLLSEPNTGELFF. The whole variable domain, filled in from reference TRBV11-2 and TRBJ2-2, reads EAGVAQSPRYKIIEKRQSVAFWCNPISGHATLYWYQQILGQGPKLLIQFQNNGVVDDSQLPKDRFSAERLKGVDSTLKIQPAKLEDSAVYLCASSSLLSEPNTGELFFGEGSRLTVL.

The V call is TRBV5-1, the J call TRBJ2-3; the D call from TCRdb, TRBD2, cannot be confirmed without DNA. CDR3 length: 14 amino acids. Germline lookup yields CDR1 SGHRS and CDR2 YFSETQ. The CDR3 spells CASSLELAEDTQYF.

The chain is built from TRBV9 and TRBJ2-7. The CDR3 is 14 residues long. The V gene's germline CDR1 is SGDLS and CDR2 YYNGEE. CDR3 sequence reads: CASSVSGEAYEQYF.

The gene calls are TRBV7-6 and TRBJ2-1; the TRBD2 assignment by TCRdb is unverifiable without DNA. The CDR3 contains 15 residues. From germline, CDR1 is SGHVS and CDR2 FNYEAQ. CDR3 sequence: CASSSLAGGPVEQFF.

This sequence joins TRBV13 and TRBJ2-3; lacking DNA, the TRBD2 call made by TCRdb goes unchecked. CDR1 is PRHDT, CDR2 FYEKMQ, per germline (reference sequence). CDR3 length equals 14 residues. CDR3: CASSFRGPTDTQYF.

The chain is built from TRBV7-9 and TRBJ1-3. The CDR3 consists of 15 residues. Germline V CDR1 and CDR2: SEHNR, FQNEAQ (reference sequence). CDR3 residues: CASSLIGSSGNTIYF.

This sequence joins TRBV4-3 and TRBJ1-3. Germline values: CDR1 LGHNA, CDR2 YSLEER. The CDR3 covers 16 residues. The CDR3 reads CASSLDKAQSWNTIYF.

V gene TRBV4-2 combines with J gene TRBJ1-1; without DNA, the TCRdb call of TRBD1 cannot be checked. The CDR3 is 13 amino acids. Germline-derived CDR1 and CDR2 are LGHNA and YNFKEQ. The CDR3: CASSTAGTGEAFF.

The J gene is TRBJ1-1, the V gene TRBV5-4; the TCRdb call, TRBD1, lacks DNA for checking. Germline CDR1 SGHNT, CDR2 YYREEE (reference sequence). This CDR3 contains 15 residues. The CDR3 reads CASSLRTGMGTEAFF.

The CDR3 loop reads CARKSGGEYGYTF. This sequence joins TRBV30 and TRBJ1-2. Germline V gives CDR1 GTSNPN, CDR2 SVGIG (reference sequence). There are 13 residues in the CDR3.

The chain has TRBV7-6 and TRBJ2-2; TCRdb returns TRBD2, unconfirmable since there is no DNA. The CDR3 is 17 residues long. Germline V gene sequence: CDR1 SGHVS, CDR2 FNYEAQ. This chain's CDR3 is CASSWPGLADNTGELFF.

V gene TRBV29-1 combines with J gene TRBJ2-2; TCRdb proposes TRBD1, but this gene call is untestable without DNA. The V gene's germline CDR1 is SQVTM and CDR2 ANQGSEA. CDR3 length equals 13 residues. This CDR3 is CSVGQGNTGELFF.

The chain carries TRBV12-3 or TRBV12-4 and TRBJ1-5; TCRdb's assignment of TRBD1 cannot be checked, as there is no DNA. There are 15 residues in the CDR3. CDR3 amino acids: CASSETGVSNQPQHF.

The rearrangement uses TRBV12-3 or TRBV12-4 and TRBJ2-3; the TRBD1 assignment by TCRdb is unverifiable without DNA. This CDR3 has 13 amino acids. The CDR3 is CASSTGTPDTQYF.

The rearrangement links TRBV5-1 to TRBJ1-1. Germline values: CDR1 SGHRS, CDR2 YFSETQ. The CDR3 has 14 residues. CDR3 loop: CASSLEYEGEEAFF.

The chain couples TRBV15 to TRBJ2-1. CDR3 size: 14 residues. The germline gives CDR1 LNHNV, CDR2 YYDKDF (reference sequence). CDR3 residues: CATSWLRLGNEQFF.

The chain employs TRBV29-1 and TRBJ2-1; absent DNA, TCRdb's TRBD1 call cannot be checked. The germline gives CDR1 SQVTM, CDR2 ANQGSEA. The length of the CDR3 is 12 residues. CDR3 sequence reads: CSVEGLGDEQFF.

The chain links TRBV11-2 to TRBJ2-3; TCRdb designates TRBD1, a call that cannot be tested without DNA. This CDR3 contains 15 residues. CDR1 SGHAT and CDR2 FQNNGV come from the germline V gene. The CDR3 region is CASSPGTGRTDTQYF.

The chain recombines TRBV7-2 with TRBJ2-5; TCRdb indicates TRBD1, and absent DNA this call remains unverified. Germline loops: CDR1 SGHTA, CDR2 FQGNSA. This CDR3 comprises 13 residues. The CDR3 sequence: CASSSLVPGEVNF.

The chain couples TRBV6-1 to TRBJ2-5; with no DNA, the TCRdb D assignment of TRBD1 cannot be verified. The CDR3 contains 14 residues. Germline lookup yields CDR1 MNHNS and CDR2 SASEGT. The chain's CDR3 is CASSTMTGQETQYF.